A selection of T cell receptor beta chains follows, all from one sample in a study of blood T cell repertoires in COVID-19. Clones were read by immunoSEQ multiplex PCR, and TCRdb kept only the in-frame ones, dropping some. This table has over 85,000 clones, 70% to 80% appearing once. The sequenced material came from peripheral blood. The receptors stem from an older woman with acute or convalescent COVID-19. The CDR3 runs from the conserved cysteine through the conserved F or W. The order of the fields is clone size, D gene, J gene, V gene, CDR3 protein, CDR3 DNA. The D gene is left open where the match is weak. Clone size is given for some rows only: seen once, a few or many times, or a class if the clone is expanded.

>-|-|TRBJ2-7|TRBV7-9
CASSLGTGRAYEQYF
TGTGCCAGCAGCTTAGGGACAGGGAGGGCCTACGAGCAGTACTTC
>few|TRBD1|TRBJ2-7|TRBV27
CASSGGDRTWLQYF
TGTGCCAGCAGCGGCGGGGACAGGACTTGGTTGCAGTACTTC
>few|TRBD2|TRBJ2-5|TRBV7-2
CASSLRSSGLMRFETQYF
TGTGCCAGCAGCTTAAGGTCTAGCGGCCTGATGAGGTTTGAGACCCAGTACTTC
>-|TRBD1|TRBJ1-6|TRBV19
CASSAGTGGGSPLHF
TGTGCCAGTAGCGCCGGGACAGGGGGCGGTTCACCCCTCCACTTT
>-|-|TRBJ1-1|TRBV18
CASSPSSVRTEAFF
TGTGCCAGCTCACCCTCGTCAGTAAGAACTGAAGCTTTCTTT
>-|-|TRBJ1-2|TRBV27
CASSPRQSFYGYTF
TGTGCCAGCAGTCCAAGACAGAGCTTCTATGGCTACACCTTC
>-|TRBD1|TRBJ1-2|TRBV19
CASSGQVLYGYTF
TGTGCCAGTAGCGGACAGGTGCTCTATGGCTACACCTTC
>-|-|TRBJ1-2|TRBV3-1/TRBV3-2
CASSQVWGTDGYTF
TGTGCCAGCAGCCAAGTGTGGGGGACTGATGGCTACACCTTC
>-|TRBD2|TRBJ2-1|TRBV5-1
CASSRISGGADEQFF
TGCGCCAGCAGCCGTATTAGCGGGGGGGCCGATGAGCAGTTCTTC
>once|TRBD1|TRBJ1-1|TRBV12-3/TRBV12-4
CASSYRGRTEAFF
TGTGCCAGCAGCTACAGGGGGAGAACTGAAGCTTTCTTT
>many|-|TRBJ1-6|TRBV29-1
CSVETGALHF
TGCAGCGTTGAAACGGGGGCCCTCCACTTT
>few|-|TRBJ1-6|TRBV2
CASSDRDSYNSPLHF
TGTGCCAGCAGTGACAGGGACTCCTATAATTCACCCCTCCACTTT
>once|TRBD1|TRBJ1-1|TRBV7-2
CASRQGAGTEAFF
TGTGCCAGTCGACAGGGGGCAGGCACTGAAGCTTTCTTT